One sample yielded the 22 T cell receptor beta chains listed below, sequenced in a study of blood T cell repertoires in COVID-19. Libraries were prepared by immunoSEQ multiplex PCR; TCRdb keeps only in-frame clonotypes and omits some of them. The table includes approximately 130,000 clones, around three quarters detected once. Sequencing used peripheral blood. Receptors originate from a human donor in a cohort sampled during active COVID-19.

The gene calls are TRBV7-2 and TRBJ2-7; 8 nucleotides align to TRBD2. The CDR3 spans 14 residues. Germline V gives CDR1 SGHTA, CDR2 FQGNSA. V lost 1 base to trimming and J lost 3 bases; unmatched junction nucleotides: 2. CDR3 DNA: TGTGCCAGCAGCTTAGTGGCGGGGGGCTACGAGCAGTACTTC. Amino acid sequence: CASSLVAGGYEQYF.

The V and J genes are TRBV27 and TRBJ1-1; D is ambiguous. Germline V gene sequence: CDR1 MNHEY, CDR2 SMNVEV (reference sequence). The V end was cut by 2 bases, the J end by 1 base, with 8 bases between. The CDR3 runs 14 residues. CDR3 loop: CASSLLTGNTEAFF. In nucleotides, the CDR3 is TGTGCCAGCAGTTTACTTACTGGGAACACTGAAGCTTTCTTT.

V is TRBV7-8 and J is TRBJ1-2, with a weak D call TRBD1 (5 bases). CDR3 length: 15 residues. Germline CDR1 is SGHVS and CDR2 is FQNEAQ. V was pared by 0 bases and J by 3 bases, with 11 bases between. The CDR3 sequence is CASSLAGRGHYGYTF. CDR3 in DNA: TGTGCCAGCAGCTTAGCGGGGCGGGGCCACTATGGCTACACCTTC.

This chain connects TRBV6-6 to TRBJ1-1, with D tentatively TRBD1 (6 bases). Germline CDR1 reads MNHNY; CDR2 reads SVGAGI (reference sequence). The CDR3 runs to 11 residues. With 5 bases removed from V and 9 bases from J, the gap between germline ends came to 10 bases. DNA for the CDR3: TGTGCCAGCAGTACCCAGGGGCAAGCTTTCTTT. Translated, it gives CASSTQGQAFF.

The V call is TRBV29-1, the J call TRBJ2-1; TRBD2 agrees at 10 bases. Trimming cost V 5 bases and J 5 bases; bases outside gene matches: 3. Germline CDR1 is SQVTM and CDR2 is ANQGSEA. This CDR3 has 13 residues. The CDR3 region is CSVTLAGDNEQFF. The CDR3 DNA sequence: TGCAGCGTTACCCTAGCGGGGGACAATGAGCAGTTCTTC.

V usage is TRBV5-6 and J usage is TRBJ1-3, with D maybe TRBD1 (6 bases). The V end lost 4 bases, the J end lost 0 bases, and 14 bases lay between the germline ends. This CDR3 has 16 amino acids. Looked up from germline, CDR1 is SGHDT and CDR2 is YYEEEE. CDR3 protein: CASSGGPTVSGNTIYF. CDR3 DNA: TGTGCCAGCAGCGGGGGCCCGACAGTCTCTGGAAACACCATATATTTT.

The chain has TRBV6-6 and TRBJ1-6, with 8 bases that match TRBD1. After removal of 0 bases from V and 3 bases from J, the junction contained 1 base not matched to a gene. The CDR3 contains 16 residues. The germline CDR1 and CDR2 sequences are MNHNY and SVGAGI (reference sequence). The CDR3 protein is CASSYSGQVYNSPLHF. DNA of the CDR3: TGTGCCAGCAGTTACTCGGGACAGGTCTATAATTCACCCCTCCACTTT.

V is TRBV5-1 and J is TRBJ2-3; D gene unclear. The CDR3 is 15 residues long. Per germline, CDR1 SGHRS and CDR2 YFSETQ. Trimming cost V 0 bases and J 4 bases, with 12 bases left between them. The CDR3 nucleotides read TGCGCCAGCAGCTTGGGACCAGGTTTAGCAGATACGCAGTATTTT. Translation gives CASSLGPGLADTQYF.

This sequence joins TRBV10-1 and TRBJ1-1; D may be TRBD1 (5 bases). The CDR3 sequence is 14 residues long. Germline V gives CDR1 WNHNN, CDR2 SYGVQD (reference sequence). The V end was cut by 3 bases, the J end by 0 bases, with 8 bases between. Here the CDR3 DNA reads TGCGCCAGCAGTGATGACAGCGTGAACACTGAAGCTTTCTTT. Translating it yields CASSDDSVNTEAFF.

The V call is TRBV5-6, the J call TRBJ2-6; D perhaps matches TRBD1 (6 bases). CDR1 is SGHDT, CDR2 YYEEEE, per germline. With 2 bases removed from V and 2 bases from J, the gap between germline ends came to 8 bases. CDR3 length equals 15 residues. As DNA, the CDR3 is TGTGCCAGCAGCTTACAGGGAGCTGGGGCCAACGTCCTGACTTTC. Protein: CASSLQGAGANVLTF.

The chain employs TRBV7-8 and TRBJ2-3; 13 positions match TRBD2. Trimming at V came to 5 bases and at J to 3 bases, leaving 5 bases not matched to a gene. This CDR3 has 16 amino acids. Germline CDR1 and CDR2: SGHVS and FQNEAQ. In DNA form, the CDR3 reads TGTGCCAGCAGCACCCGGACTAGCGGGAGTACAGATACGCAGTATTTT. Protein sequence: CASSTRTSGSTDTQYF.

The chain couples TRBV5-1 to TRBJ1-1, with 7 bases fitting TRBD1. Germline CDR1 SGHRS, CDR2 YFSETQ. J lost 3 bases, V lost 2 bases, and 7 bases had no gene match. This CDR3 region has 15 residues. The CDR3 DNA follows: TGCGCCAGCAGCTTACAGGGGACGGGGGACACTGAAGCTTTCTTT. Translating gives CASSLQGTGDTEAFF.

V usage is TRBV19 and J usage is TRBJ2-3, with D unclear. Per the germline V gene, CDR1 is LNHDA and CDR2 is SQIVND (reference sequence). V was clipped by 7 bases and J by 2 bases, with 10 bases between them. This CDR3 spans 13 amino acids. The CDR3 reads CASKLGNTDTQYF. The CDR3 bases are TGTGCCAGTAAACTGGGCAACACAGATACGCAGTATTTT.

Notes on this clone: This may come from a read error, since a much larger clone is one base off. This sample also contains other DNA sequences that code for the same CDR3. The V gene is TRBV3-1 (or the pseudogene TRBV3-2), the J gene TRBJ2-2, with D possibly being TRBD2 (7 bases). CDR1 and CDR2 from the germline V gene are LGHDT and YNNKEL (reference sequence). This CDR3 spans 16 amino acids. The CDR3 is CPRRHGGGGSTGELFF. CDR3 nucleotide sequence: TGTCCCCGCCGCCACGGGGGCGGGGGAAGTACGGGGGAGCTGTTTTTT.

This clone has only one observation. The chain combines TRBV30 with TRBJ2-5; 11 bases line up with TRBD2. Per germline, CDR1 GTSNPN and CDR2 SVGIG (reference sequence). This CDR3 is built from 14 residues. Germline trimming cut 3 bases from V and 4 bases from J; bases unmatched to any gene: 4. The CDR3 nucleotides read TGTGCCTGGAGAGCCGGGACTAGCGGAGAGACCCAGTACTTC. Protein: CAWRAGTSGETQYF.

The V and J genes are TRBV19 and TRBJ2-1; 11 positions match TRBD1. Trimming at V came to 3 bases and at J to 8 bases, leaving 9 bases not matched to a gene. This CDR3 is built from 16 residues. CDR1 and CDR2 (germline): LNHDA, SQIVND (reference sequence). The CDR3 DNA sequence: TGTGCCAGTAGTATTCAGGGGACAGGGGGTGTAGATGAGCAGTTCTTC. Its translation: CASSIQGTGGVDEQFF.

The chain joins TRBV5-6 to TRBJ2-7; 10 bases agree with TRBD2. Germline V gene sequence: CDR1 SGHDT, CDR2 YYEEEE. The CDR3 consists of 16 residues. Germline trimming cut 2 bases from V and 3 bases from J; bases unmatched to any gene: 8. The CDR3 region is CASSFTSGAKGYEQYF. For the CDR3, the DNA is TGTGCCAGCAGCTTTACTAGCGGGGCAAAGGGCTACGAGCAGTACTTC.

The chain is built from TRBV5-6 and TRBJ2-3; a possible D gene is TRBD1 (7 bases). Between the trimmed V and J ends, which lost 3 bases and 6 bases, there was a span of 20 bases. The CDR3 length is 16 residues. Germline-derived CDR1 and CDR2 are SGHDT and YYEEEE. CDR3 DNA sequence: TGTGCCAGCAGCTCGGAAACAGGGGCGGGGTGGGATACGCAGTATTTT. Its translation is CASSSETGAGWDTQYF.

The chain is built from TRBV2 and TRBJ1-6; 8 bases match TRBD1. This CDR3 contains 13 residues. Germline CDR1 and CDR2: SNHLY and FYNNEI. With V trimmed by 6 bases and J by 10 bases, 5 bases remained unmatched. CDR3: CASSGQGGSPLHF. CDR3 nucleotide sequence: TGTGCCAGCAGCGGACAGGGAGGCTCACCCCTCCACTTT.

This chain uses TRBV7-9 with TRBJ2-1; 10 bases agree with TRBD1. Germline V CDR1 and CDR2: SEHNR, FQNEAQ (reference sequence). CDR3 length: 16 residues. Trimming at V came to 5 bases and at J to 6 bases, leaving 10 bases not matched to a gene. This CDR3 is CASSPPGTGAGNEQFF. The CDR3 nucleotides read TGTGCCAGCAGCCCACCGGGGACAGGGGCGGGCAATGAGCAGTTCTTC.

The V gene is TRBV14, the J gene TRBJ2-7, with a tentative D call TRBD1 (6 bases). CDR1 is SGHDN and CDR2 is FVKESK in the germline V gene. CDR3 length: 15 residues. Trimming left V 4 bases short and J 7 bases short, with 20 bases between. The CDR3 here is CASSRRGRDLGEQYF. The CDR3 DNA sequence: TGTGCCAGCAGCCGCAGGGGCCGGGACCTTGGGGAGCAGTACTTC.

The J gene is TRBJ1-1, the V gene TRBV28; no firm D call. CDR1 and CDR2 (germline): MDHEN, SYDVKM. The V and J ends lost 7 bases and 1 base respectively, with 28 bases between them. The CDR3 has 19 residues. The CDR3 loop is CASTLSFRRPTSWNTEAFF. The CDR3 DNA follows: TGTGCCAGCACCCTTTCCTTTCGGAGGCCCACCAGCTGGAACACTGAAGCTTTCTTT.